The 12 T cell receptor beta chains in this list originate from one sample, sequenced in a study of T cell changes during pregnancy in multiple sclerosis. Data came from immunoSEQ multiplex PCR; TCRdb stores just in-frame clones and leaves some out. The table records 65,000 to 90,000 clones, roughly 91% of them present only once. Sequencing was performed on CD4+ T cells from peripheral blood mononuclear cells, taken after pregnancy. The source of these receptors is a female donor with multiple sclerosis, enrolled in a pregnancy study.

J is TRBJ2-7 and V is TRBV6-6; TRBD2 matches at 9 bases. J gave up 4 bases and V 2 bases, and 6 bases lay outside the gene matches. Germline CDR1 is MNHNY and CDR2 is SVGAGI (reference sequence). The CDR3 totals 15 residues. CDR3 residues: CASSYIAGALYEQYF. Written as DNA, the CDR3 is TGTGCCAGCAGTTACATAGCGGGGGCCCTATACGAGCAGTACTTC.

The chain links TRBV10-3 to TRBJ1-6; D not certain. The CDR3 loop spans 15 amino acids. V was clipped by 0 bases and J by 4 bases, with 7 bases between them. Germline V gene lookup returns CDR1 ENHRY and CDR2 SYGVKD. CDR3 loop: CAISESSGYNSPLHF. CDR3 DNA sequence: TGTGCCATCAGTGAGTCTTCCGGGTATAATTCACCCCTCCACTTT.

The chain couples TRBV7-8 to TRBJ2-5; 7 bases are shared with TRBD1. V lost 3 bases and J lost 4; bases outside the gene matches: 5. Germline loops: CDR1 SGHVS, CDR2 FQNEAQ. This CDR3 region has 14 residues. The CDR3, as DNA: TGTGCCAGCAGCTTTGGGCCAGGGGGAGAGACCCAGTACTTC. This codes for CASSFGPGGETQYF.

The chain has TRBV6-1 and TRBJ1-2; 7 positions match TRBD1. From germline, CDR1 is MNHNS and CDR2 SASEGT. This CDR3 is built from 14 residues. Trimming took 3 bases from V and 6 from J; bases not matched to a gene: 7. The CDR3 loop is CASSEGYRGNGYTF. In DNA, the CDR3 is TGTGCCAGCAGTGAGGGTTACAGGGGAAATGGCTACACCTTC.

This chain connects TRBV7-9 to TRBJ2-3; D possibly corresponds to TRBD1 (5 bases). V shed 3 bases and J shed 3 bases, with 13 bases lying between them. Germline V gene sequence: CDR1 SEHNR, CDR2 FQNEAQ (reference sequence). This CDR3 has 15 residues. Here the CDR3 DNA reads TGTGCCAGCAGCTTTAGGGGAAATCCTACAGATACGCAGTATTTT. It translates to CASSFRGNPTDTQYF.

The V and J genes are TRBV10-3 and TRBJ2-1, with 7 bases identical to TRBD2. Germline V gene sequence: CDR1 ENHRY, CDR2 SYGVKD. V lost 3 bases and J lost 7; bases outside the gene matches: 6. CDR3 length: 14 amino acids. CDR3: CAISDTTSVNEQFF. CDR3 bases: TGTGCCATCAGTGATACTACTAGCGTTAATGAGCAGTTCTTC.

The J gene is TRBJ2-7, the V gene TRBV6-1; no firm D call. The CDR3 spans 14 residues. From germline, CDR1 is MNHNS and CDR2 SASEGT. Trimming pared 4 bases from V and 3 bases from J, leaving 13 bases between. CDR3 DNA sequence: TGTGCCAGCAGTGGAAAGACTTTGCTCTACGAGCAGTACTTC. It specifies CASSGKTLLYEQYF.

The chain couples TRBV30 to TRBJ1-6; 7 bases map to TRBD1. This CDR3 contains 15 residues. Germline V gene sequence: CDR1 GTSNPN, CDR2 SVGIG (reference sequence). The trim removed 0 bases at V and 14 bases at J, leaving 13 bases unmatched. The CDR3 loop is CAWSVRSGGNEALHF. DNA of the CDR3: TGTGCCTGGAGTGTACGATCAGGGGGTAACGAGGCCCTCCACTTT.

Written as DNA, the CDR3 is TGTGCCAGCAGCCAACTAGCGGGAGTGGTAGATACGCAGTATTTT. Translation gives CASSQLAGVVDTQYF. The J gene is TRBJ2-3, the V gene TRBV4-2, with 10 bases matching TRBD2. CDR3 length: 15 residues. Germline V gene lookup returns CDR1 LGHNA and CDR2 YNFKEQ. The V and J ends lost 2 bases and 5 bases, in that order; junction bases with no gene match: 4.

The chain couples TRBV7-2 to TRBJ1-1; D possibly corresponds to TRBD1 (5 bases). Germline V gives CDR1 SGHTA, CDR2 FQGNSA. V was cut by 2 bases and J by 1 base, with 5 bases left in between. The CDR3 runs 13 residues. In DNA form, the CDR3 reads TGTGCCAGCAGCTTAAGGGGGAACACTGAAGCTTTCTTT. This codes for CASSLRGNTEAFF.

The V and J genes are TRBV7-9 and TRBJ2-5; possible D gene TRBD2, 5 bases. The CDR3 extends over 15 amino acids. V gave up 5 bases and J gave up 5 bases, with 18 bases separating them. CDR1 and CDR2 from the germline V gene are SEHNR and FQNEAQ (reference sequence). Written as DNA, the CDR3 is TGTGCCAGCAGCATTGGAGGTGTGGTGGGGGAGACCCAGTACTTC. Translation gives CASSIGGVVGETQYF.

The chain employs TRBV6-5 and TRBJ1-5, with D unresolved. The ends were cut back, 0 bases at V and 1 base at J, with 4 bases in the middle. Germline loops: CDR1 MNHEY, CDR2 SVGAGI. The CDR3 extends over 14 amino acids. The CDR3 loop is CASSYSRSNQPQHF. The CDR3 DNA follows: TGTGCCAGCAGTTACTCGCGGAGCAATCAGCCCCAGCATTTT.